This T cell receptor (beta chain) was sequenced during a study of Ad26.COV2.S vaccination and SARS-CoV-2 variants. Treatment denoted: around 19 received Ad26.COV2.S at low or high dose, single or two shots; roughly five received placebo; per-sample allocation not given. Specimens were obtained on day 63 following the first vaccine or placebo injection. This clone was seen once. Libraries were prepared by immunoSEQ multiplex PCR; TCRdb keeps only in-frame clonotypes and omits some of them. The data hold about 350,000 clones, with 88% observed a single time. CDR3 size: 14 residues. V lost 4 bases and J 4 bases, leaving 13 bases between the germline ends. Germline assignment: CDR1 MNHEY and CDR2 SVGEGT.

The TCR comes from a person aged 18-65 years who received the Ad26.COV2.S COVID-19 vaccine or a placebo. This specimen was peripheral blood, taken in a trial of Ad26.COV2.S vaccine versus placebo. The V gene is TRBV6-2 or TRBV6-3, the J gene TRBJ1-2; possibly TRBD1 for D (5 bases). The CDR3 here is CASSFTDSPYGYTF. CDR3 nucleotide sequence: TGTGCCAGCAGTTTCACTGACAGTCCCTATGGCTACACCTTC.